This T cell receptor (beta chain) derives from a study of cytomegalovirus exposure and HLA in healthy donors. Findings and caveats of the study: Rarity marked most TCR sequences, yet some public TCRs occurred in many donors.

This clone was detected once. Its antigen is undetermined. Clones were read by immunoSEQ multiplex PCR, and TCRdb kept only the in-frame ones, dropping some. The sample lists around 200,000 clones, around 90% occurring once. Per germline, CDR1 MDHEN and CDR2 SYDVKM. The trim removed 6 bases at V and 8 bases at J, leaving 14 bases unmatched. This CDR3 is built from 15 residues. Sequencing was performed on PBMCs. J is TRBJ1-2 and V is TRBV28; TRBD1 matches 8 bases. This clonotype was obtained from a woman younger than 30 in good health and CMV-seronegative. The CDR3 nucleotides read TGTGCCAGCAGCGGCCCAGGGGACAGGCTGGGAGGCTACACCTTC. It specifies CASSGPGDRLGGYTF.